Below, 3 T cell receptor beta chains from the same sample are listed, as sequenced in a study of blood T cell repertoires in COVID-19. Assay: immunoSEQ multiplex PCR; the TCRdb copy retains only in-frame clones and omits some. The table records 90,000 to 130,000 clones, about three quarters of them present only once. Sequenced material: peripheral blood. The receptors were gathered from a woman aged 40 to 49 with acute or convalescent COVID-19.

The chain links TRBV5-1 to TRBJ1-1; unclear D gene. The V end lost 5 bases, the J end lost 5 bases, and 16 bases lay between the germline ends. The CDR3 loop spans 14 amino acids. Looked up from germline, CDR1 is SGHRS and CDR2 is YFSETQ. The CDR3 loop reads CASRAVEGKTEAFF. For the CDR3, the DNA is TGCGCCAGCAGGGCGGTTGAGGGAAAAACTGAAGCTTTCTTT.

This chain links TRBV7-2 with TRBJ2-7; 7 bases match TRBD1. The germline gives CDR1 SGHTA, CDR2 FQGNSA. The V gene end was trimmed by 1 base and the J gene end by 4 bases; junction bases not matched to a gene: 10. The CDR3 is made up of 16 amino acids. The CDR3 nucleotides are TGTGCCAGCAGCTTAGTTTGGGACAGCTCAGGATACGAGCAGTACTTC. This translates into CASSLVWDSSGYEQYF.

The J gene is TRBJ1-2, the V gene TRBV4-1; D is perhaps TRBD1 (5 bases). The V gene lost 2 bases and the J gene lost 5 bases, with 15 bases spanning the gap. This CDR3 has 15 amino acids. The germline gives CDR1 MGHRA, CDR2 YSYEKL. The CDR3 reads CASSQPQGLGYGYTF. DNA of the CDR3: TGCGCCAGCAGCCAACCCCAGGGATTGGGTTATGGCTACACCTTC.